This T cell receptor (beta chain) is drawn from a study of human T cells and chemical hapten exposure. Regarding the study as a whole: DPC sensitization produced no change in TCRs with frequency above 1 in 1000.

Notes on this clonotype: Its cognate antigen is unknown.

Time point defined: healthy volunteer bleed at 6 weeks. Extraction of total RNA was performed on unfractionated whole blood. Each cDNA molecule in the library carried unique molecular identifiers. TCRdb recomputed calls from the RACE reads with MiXCR, one row per CDR3 protein. This table holds about 65,000 distinct CDR3 sequences, approximately 6.2% found once. The CDR3 has 13 amino acids. Germline-derived CDR1 and CDR2 are SGHDT and YYEEEE. The V end was cut by 3 bases, the J end by 1 base, with 4 bases between. Input material: whole blood. The clonotype originates from a female donor in good health. Some clones in this sample may be carry-over from other donors' samples. The chain joins TRBV5-6 to TRBJ2-2; D unresolved. CDR3 in DNA: TGTGCCAGCAGCTCTCGGAACACCGGGGAGCTGTTTTTT. Translated, it gives CASSSRNTGELFF. Supplemented by reference TRBV5-6 and TRBJ2-2, the full variable domain reads DAGVTQSPTHLIKTRGQQVTLRCSPKSGHDTVSWYQQALGQGPQFIFQYYEEEERQRGNFPDRFSGHQFPNYSSELNVNALLLGDSALYLCASSSRNTGELFFGEGSRLTVL.